Following are 26 T cell receptor beta chains from one sample sequenced in a study of blood T cells in healthy people across ages (dated by TCRdb to about 2015). Libraries came from 5' RACE. The instrument was an Illumina HiSeq 2500. A second PCR of roughly 7 to 11 cycles was performed with a sample-barcoded 5' primer and a J-beta primer mix. TCRdb ran its own pipeline on the public reads, namely fastp trimming at Q25 and MiXCR clone calling, and kept in-frame beta chains. Records with the same CDR3 protein are collapsed into one entry carrying the most frequent genes and DNA. The sample contains over 1.5 million distinct CDR3 sequences, about 50% of them found a single time. The ten largest clones add up to 2% to 2.5% of the sample. Specimen: blood. Source of these receptors: a middle-aged woman in good health.

The table lists this clonotype with a few counts. This chain uses TRBV7-2 with TRBJ2-5; D is possibly TRBD2 (6 bases). V dropped 5 bases and J dropped 2 bases, with 21 bases sitting between them. The CDR3 contains 17 residues. The germline V gene encodes CDR1 SGHTA and CDR2 FQGNSA. The CDR3 DNA reads as TGTGCCAGCAGCAACGGACTTTTGGCGGGAATACAAGAGACCCAGTACTTC. Protein: CASSNGLLAGIQETQYF.

The chain uses TRBV20-1 and TRBJ2-5, with 9 bases that match TRBD2. There are 14 residues in the CDR3. V lost 4 bases and J lost 2; bases outside the gene matches: 5. Germline assignment: CDR1 DFQATT and CDR2 SNEGSKA (reference sequence). The CDR3 reads CSAIKAGGQETQYF. CDR3 nucleotides: TGCAGTGCTATTAAAGCGGGGGGTCAAGAGACCCAGTACTTC.

The CDR3 nucleotides are TGTGCCAGCAGCTTAAGAGCGGGGGTGCCCCATGAGCAGTTCTTC. Its translation: CASSLRAGVPHEQFF. The J gene is TRBJ2-1, the V gene TRBV7-2; 8 nucleotides match TRBD2. Germline values: CDR1 SGHTA, CDR2 FQGNSA. This CDR3 has 15 amino acids. The trim removed 2 bases at V and 8 bases at J, leaving 8 bases unmatched.

The chain joins TRBV28 to TRBJ2-1; the D gene is possibly TRBD1 (5 bases). V was clipped by 6 bases and J by 6 bases, with 9 bases between them. The length of the CDR3 is 12 residues. CDR1 and CDR2 (germline): MDHEN, SYDVKM. CDR3 coding DNA: TGTGCCAGCAGAGCCAGGGTCAATGAGCAGTTCTTC. Amino acid sequence: CASRARVNEQFF.

The chain recombines TRBV20-1 with TRBJ2-7; D uncertain. Per the germline V gene, CDR1 is DFQATT and CDR2 is SNEGSKA (reference sequence). V shed 2 bases and J shed 1 base, with 9 bases lying between them. The CDR3 is 13 residues long. Here the CDR3 DNA reads TGCAGTGCTAGATCTGGGAATTCCTACGAGCAGTACTTC. This encodes CSARSGNSYEQYF.

The chain has TRBV6-2 or TRBV6-3 and TRBJ2-4, with D possibly TRBD2 on 6 matching bases. The DNA end is more similar to TRBJ2-7, so the J call may be wrong. The CDR3 length is 16 residues. Germline V lookup: CDR1 MNHEY, CDR2 SVGEGT. CDR3 amino acids: CASSYPTGVSSYEQYF. In DNA, the CDR3 is TGTGCCAGCAGTTATCCGACGGGGGTTAGCTCCTACGAGCAGTACTTC.

The CDR3 here is CAISESRAIYGYTF. DNA of the CDR3: TGTGCCATCAGTGAGTCGCGGGCAATCTATGGCTACACCTTC. The V gene is TRBV10-3, the J gene TRBJ1-2, with no clear D. V lost 0 bases to trimming and J lost 4 bases, with 9 bases between them. The germline gives CDR1 ENHRY, CDR2 SYGVKD. The CDR3 has 14 residues.

The chain recombines TRBV12-3 or TRBV12-4 with TRBJ2-3; D is perhaps TRBD1 or TRBD2 (5 bases each). Trimming left V 5 bases short and J 5 bases short, with 14 bases between. The CDR3 runs to 14 residues. The chain's CDR3 is CASSPGARLDTQYF. The CDR3, as DNA: TGTGCCAGCAGTCCCGGGGCCCGGCTAGATACGCAGTATTTT.

On this clonotype: The junction departs from the called germline gene at one end, perhaps through a read error. This chain connects TRBV11-2 to TRBJ1-6; D gene unclear. This CDR3 is built from 16 residues. The V gene's germline CDR1 is SGHAT and CDR2 FQNNGV. DNA for the CDR3: TGTGCCGGCAGCTTTGGCCAGACTGTGAATAATTCACCCCTCCACTTT. This sequence encodes CAGSFGQTVNNSPLHF.

Worth noting for this clonotype: A junction boundary mismatches the germline segment, possibly from a read error. This sequence joins TRBV7-2 and TRBJ2-5, with a weak D call TRBD2 (5 bases). Germline CDR1 SGHTA, CDR2 FQGNSA. There are 17 residues in the CDR3. The DNA for the CDR3 is TGTGCCAGCAGCTTAGAAGGAAGACGAGCGGTTCAAGAGACCCAGTACTTT. Translating it yields CASSLEGRRAVQETQYF. Using reference TRBV7-2 and TRBJ2-5 for the parts outside the CDR3, the full variable domain is GAGVSQSPSNKVTEKGKDVELRCDPISGHTALYWYRQSLGQGLEFLIYFQGNSAPDKSGLPSDRFSAERTGGSVSTLTIQRTQQEDSAVYLCASSLEGRRAVQETQYFGPGTRLLVL.

There are a few counts of this clonotype. The chain has TRBV20-1 and TRBJ2-5; 14 positions match TRBD2. V dropped 6 bases and J dropped 0; count of bases not matched to a gene: 9. The CDR3 has 17 amino acids. From germline, CDR1 is DFQATT and CDR2 SNEGSKA (reference sequence). CDR3 coding DNA: TGCAGTGCAGAAGGGACTAGCGGGGGCCCGTACCAAGAGACCCAGTACTTC. It encodes CSAEGTSGGPYQETQYF.

The V gene is TRBV19, the J gene TRBJ1-2; unclear D gene. The CDR3 totals 15 residues. CDR1 LNHDA and CDR2 SQIVND come from the germline V gene (reference sequence). The ends were cut back, 3 bases at V and 0 bases at J, with 11 bases in the middle. CDR3 nucleotides: TGTGCCAGTAGTATCGAAGTTTTTGCTAACTATGGCTACACCTTC. This gives the protein CASSIEVFANYGYTF.

This chain connects TRBV12-3 or TRBV12-4 to TRBJ2-4; TRBD2 might be the D (5 bases). The assigned J gene may be wrong: the sequence end matches TRBJ2-7 better. The length of the CDR3 is 13 residues. CDR3 residues: CASTPSGPYEQYF. CDR3 DNA sequence: TGTGCCAGCACCCCGAGCGGACCCTACGAGCAGTACTTC.

V is TRBV9 and J is TRBJ2-1; 9 positions agree with TRBD2. J was trimmed by 8 bases and V by 4 bases; bases with no gene match: 10. Per the germline V gene, CDR1 is SGDLS and CDR2 is YYNGEE. This CDR3 has 15 amino acids. As DNA, the CDR3 is TGTGCCAGCAGCCCAGCGGGGGGTGGGCAGGATGAGCAGTTCTTC. It codes for CASSPAGGGQDEQFF.

Comments on this clonotype: One junction end does not reproduce the germline sequence, and a read error may be involved. This chain connects TRBV5-1 to TRBJ2-6; a weak D match, TRBD1 (5 bases). CDR1 is SGHRS and CDR2 is YFSETQ in the germline V gene. This CDR3 is built from 15 residues. In DNA, the CDR3 is TGCGCCAGCGGGCAGGACCCCTCTGGGGCCACCGTCCTGACTTTC. Protein product: CASGQDPSGATVLTF. Filled out from reference TRBV5-1 and TRBJ2-6, the complete variable domain reads KAGVTQTPRYLIKTRGQQVTLSCSPISGHRSVSWYQQTPGQGLQFLFEYFSETQRNKGNFPGRFSGRQFSNSRSEMNVSTLELGDSALYLCASGQDPSGATVLTFGAGSRLTVL.

The chain employs TRBV2 and TRBJ2-4; 9 positions match TRBD1. With 8 bases clipped from V and 13 bases from J, the junction kept 15 bases outside the gene matches. This CDR3 has 14 residues. Germline V gives CDR1 SNHLY, CDR2 FYNNEI. CDR3 nucleotide sequence: TGTGCCAGCTCCGCCGGGACAGGGCCTACGGAGCAGTACTTC. This translates into CASSAGTGPTEQYF.

This clonotype turned up a few times. The chain has TRBV27 and TRBJ2-5; no definite D call. The V gene lost 5 bases and the J gene lost 2 bases, with 12 bases spanning the gap. Germline assignment: CDR1 MNHEY and CDR2 SMNVEV (reference sequence). CDR3 length: 14 amino acids. The CDR3 protein is CASSPAAGQETQYF. As DNA, the CDR3 is TGTGCCAGCAGTCCCGCCGCAGGTCAAGAGACCCAGTACTTC.

This clonotype was detected only once. This rearrangement joins TRBV5-6 to TRBJ1-2; D unclear. From germline, CDR1 is SGHDT and CDR2 YYEEEE. Trimming took 2 bases from V and 7 from J, leaving 9 bases between them. CDR3 length: 12 amino acids. The CDR3 sequence is CASSFGDSGYTF. As DNA, the CDR3 is TGTGCCAGCAGCTTCGGTGACTCTGGCTACACCTTC. Combining the CDR3 with reference TRBV5-6 and TRBJ1-2 gives the whole variable domain DAGVTQSPTHLIKTRGQQVTLRCSPKSGHDTVSWYQQALGQGPQFIFQYYEEEERQRGNFPDRFSGHQFPNYSSELNVNALLLGDSALYLCASSFGDSGYTFGSGTRLTVV.

This clonotype turned up a few times. The V call is TRBV5-1, the J call TRBJ2-5, with D possibly matching TRBD1 (5 bases). Germline V gives CDR1 SGHRS, CDR2 YFSETQ. V was pared by 4 bases and J by 2 bases, with 12 bases between. CDR3 length equals 14 residues. CDR3 in DNA: TGCGCCAGCAGCATGACAGTGACACAAGAGACCCAGTACTTC. This encodes CASSMTVTQETQYF.

This clonotype was seen just once. The chain links TRBV24-1 to TRBJ2-5; 8 bases fit TRBD1. The J segment lost 11 bases and the V segment lost 4 bases, leaving 14 bases of the junction unmatched. This CDR3 comprises 15 residues. CDR1 and CDR2 from the germline V gene are KGHDR and SFDVKD. The CDR3 loop is CATSEPRQGQDEQYF. In nucleotides, the CDR3 is TGTGCCACCAGTGAACCTAGACAGGGGCAGGATGAGCAGTACTTC.

The rearrangement links TRBV7-6 to TRBJ2-1; D tentatively fits TRBD1 or TRBD2 (5 bases each). The V gene's germline CDR1 is SGHVS and CDR2 FNYEAQ. Trimming removed 1 base at V and 9 bases at J, with 16 bases between. The CDR3 consists of 15 residues. In nucleotides, the CDR3 is TGTGCCAGCAGCTTAGTTCACAGTGGGGCGGGTGAGCAGTTCTTC. Protein: CASSLVHSGAGEQFF. The whole variable domain, filled in from reference TRBV7-6 and TRBJ2-1, reads GAGVSQSPRYKVTKRGQDVALRCDPISGHVSLYWYRQALGQGPEFLTYFNYEAQQDKSGLPNDRFSAERPEGSISTLTIQRTEQRDSAMYRCASSLVHSGAGEQFFGPGTRLTVL.

The V and J genes are TRBV6-2 or TRBV6-3 and TRBJ2-5; 7 bases map to TRBD2. CDR3 length: 15 amino acids. CDR1 and CDR2 (germline): MNHEY, SVGEGT. V trimming: 4 bases; J trimming: 5 bases; junction bases outside the gene matches: 10. CDR3 sequence: CASSSGAGPSETQYF. The CDR3, as DNA: TGTGCCAGCAGTTCCGGAGCGGGGCCGTCGGAGACCCAGTACTTC.

The chain couples TRBV6-5 to TRBJ2-7; no clear D gene. CDR1 and CDR2 (germline): MNHEY, SVGAGI. The CDR3 sequence is 13 residues long. V lost 8 bases to trimming and J lost 2 bases, with 13 bases between them. The CDR3 is CASGVLGTYEQYF. The CDR3 nucleotides are TGTGCCAGCGGGGTACTGGGGACCTACGAGCAGTACTTC.

The CDR3 bases are TGCAGCGGGGGGCCGGGAGCCCAAGAGACCCAGTACTTC. Its translation is CSGGPGAQETQYF. This chain uses TRBV29-1 with TRBJ2-5; either TRBD1 or TRBD2 may fit D (6 bases each). The ends were cut back, 7 bases at V and 1 base at J, with 13 bases in the middle. This CDR3 contains 13 residues. Germline loops: CDR1 SQVTM, CDR2 ANQGSEA. The full variable domain, rest sourced from reference TRBV29-1 and TRBJ2-5, is SAVISQKPSRDICQRGTSLTIQCQVDSQVTMMFWYRQQPGQSLTLIATANQGSEATYESGFVIDKFPISRPNLTFSTLTVSNMSPEDSSIYLCSGGPGAQETQYFGPGTRLLVL.

In its sample, this clonotype was seen a few times. The chain couples TRBV7-9 to TRBJ2-5, with TRBD2 matching over 9 bases. The length of the CDR3 is 19 residues. The germline V gene encodes CDR1 SEHNR and CDR2 FQNEAQ (reference sequence). With V trimmed by 6 bases and J by 11 bases, 28 bases remained unmatched. This CDR3 reads CASSQPGGAGGPGYNEQYF. DNA for the CDR3: TGTGCCAGCAGTCAACCCGGAGGTGCGGGGGGGCCGGGGTACAATGAGCAGTACTTC.

The V and J genes are TRBV20-1 and TRBJ2-2; 8 nucleotides match TRBD2. Per germline, CDR1 DFQATT and CDR2 SNEGSKA (reference sequence). After removal of 0 bases from V and 7 bases from J, the junction contained 10 bases not matched to a gene. The CDR3 spans 16 residues. CDR3 amino acids: CSARDSGRGVGGELFF. CDR3 DNA: TGCAGTGCTAGAGATTCCGGGCGGGGGGTCGGCGGGGAGCTGTTTTTT.